This TCR beta chain was sequenced for a study of cytomegalovirus exposure and HLA in healthy donors. Overall study: Just over 80% of 398 genotyped donors fell in the Caucasian-associated ancestry cluster. Overall study findings and caveats: Many donors shared some public TCRs, even though most TCR sequences were rare. Under in vitro conditions, a few CMV-associated chains were confirmed as specific for CMV antigens.

Researchers ran the PCR with 60 Vbeta and 13 Jbeta primers. The protocol was immunoSEQ multiplex PCR, while the TCRdb copy is restricted to in-frame clones and leaves out a portion. The sample shows more than 150,000 clones, more than 80% of them seen only once. The CDR3 length is 14 residues. Germline loops: CDR1 MNHEY, CDR2 SMNVEV (reference sequence). With 6 bases removed from V and 7 bases from J, the gap between germline ends came to 19 bases. Healthy bone marrow donors supplied every sample. Worth noting for this clone: Its matching antigen is unknown.

V usage is TRBV27 and J usage is TRBJ2-7, with D possibly matching TRBD2 (5 bases). This TCR was sampled from a boy aged 5-17 years in good health and CMV-seronegative. The sample consisted of PBMCs. The CDR3 protein is CASSLWSPSGEQYF. CDR3 DNA: TGTGCCAGCAGCCTATGGAGTCCTTCGGGAGAGCAGTACTTC.